These T cell receptor beta chains were read from a single sample in a study of yellow fever vaccine responses in identical twins. A single record per CDR3 protein comes from TCRdb applying MiXCR to the RT-PCR reads. The sample lists roughly 18,000 distinct CDR3 sequences, about 61% occurring once. Sequencing used T cells from blood (PBMCs), unsorted or a sorted subset (not recorded which), obtained before or after yellow fever vaccination (not recorded which). Every receptor here comes from a woman younger than 30 who received the yellow fever vaccine. The CDR3 runs from the conserved cysteine through the conserved F or W. The D gene is left open where the match is weak. Only some rows state a clone size, as once, few, many or a class for expanded clones.

J gene | clone size | V gene | CDR3 length | D gene | CDR3 protein | CDR3 DNA
TRBJ1-6 | once | TRBV28 | 14 | NA | CASSLVTSNSPLHF | TGTGCCAGCAGTTTGGTAACGTCTAATTCACCCCTCCACTTT
TRBJ2-2 | few | TRBV5-1 | 13 | NA | CASRGGNTGELFF | TGCGCCAGCCGCGGAGGAAACACCGGGGAGCTGTTTTTT
TRBJ2-1 | NA | TRBV10-1 | 13 | NA | CASSESHRGEQFF | TGCGCCAGCAGTGAGTCCCACCGAGGTGAGCAGTTCTTC
TRBJ2-7 | NA | TRBV20-1 | 12 | NA | CSARVQAYEQYF | TGCAGTGCTAGAGTACAGGCCTACGAGCAGTACTTC
TRBJ1-5 | NA | TRBV5-6 | 17 | NA | CASSLGLGRDSNQPQHF | TGTGCCAGCAGCTTGGGGCTCGGACGTGATAGCAATCAGCCCCAGCATTTT
TRBJ1-1 | NA | TRBV18 | 13 | NA | CASSPGLNTEAFF | TGTGCCAGCTCTCCCGGGTTAAACACTGAAGCTTTCTTT
TRBJ2-7 | few | TRBV9 | 15 | NA | CASSPGGKPLYEQYF | TGTGCCAGCAGCCCGGGTGGGAAACCCCTCTACGAGCAGTACTTC
TRBJ2-3 | NA | TRBV20-1 | 13 | NA | CSAHPAGTDTQYF | TGCAGTGCTCATCCGGCAGGGACAGATACGCAGTATTTT
TRBJ2-7 | NA | TRBV12-3/TRBV12-4 | 11 | NA | CASRRGGEQYF | TGTGCCAGCCGAAGAGGAGGCGAGCAGTACTTC
TRBJ2-5 | few | TRBV20-1 | 12 | TRBD1 | CSARRGGETQYF | TGCAGTGCTAGGCGAGGGGGCGAGACCCAGTACTTC
TRBJ2-1 | NA | TRBV29-1 | 14 | TRBD1 | CSVEMGQGGDEQFF | TGCAGCGTTGAAATGGGACAGGGTGGAGATGAGCAGTTCTTC
TRBJ2-7 | NA | TRBV5-5 | 15 | NA | CASSFLPRGQYEQYF | TGTGCCAGCAGCTTCTTGCCCAGGGGCCAATACGAGCAGTACTTC
TRBJ2-1 | NA | TRBV4-1 | 15 | TRBD2 | CASSQRGGLANEQFF | TGCGCCAGCAGCCAGCGAGGGGGACTAGCCAATGAGCAGTTCTTC
TRBJ2-1 | NA | TRBV10-1 | 17 | TRBD1 | CASSAPNGQGFSNEQFF | TGCGCCAGCAGTGCCCCGAATGGACAGGGGTTCTCCAATGAGCAGTTCTTC
TRBJ2-7 | NA | TRBV7-9 | 17 | NA | CASSLGPPTGKAYEQYF | TGTGCCAGCAGCTTAGGGCCCCCTACAGGGAAGGCCTACGAACAGTACTTC
TRBJ2-5 | NA | TRBV2 | 15 | NA | CASSFPGRTQETQYF | TGTGCCAGCAGTTTTCCGGGACGTACTCAAGAGACCCAGTACTTC
TRBJ1-3 | NA | TRBV11-1 | 15 | NA | CASSFSAPSGNTIYF | TGTGCCAGCAGCTTCTCCGCGCCCTCTGGAAACACCATATATTTT
TRBJ1-2 | few | TRBV20-1 | 16 | NA | CSARVFDSGTYYGYTF | TGCAGTGCTAGAGTCTTTGACAGTGGGACTTACTATGGCTACACCTTC
TRBJ2-1 | NA | TRBV5-6 | 17 | TRBD2 | CASSWGGTSGLQGEQFF | TGTGCCAGCAGCTGGGGCGGGACTAGCGGACTACAAGGTGAGCAGTTCTTC
TRBJ1-1 | NA | TRBV5-1 | 13 | NA | CASSAGTNTEAFF | TGCGCCAGCAGCGCCGGGACAAACACTGAAGCTTTCTTC
TRBJ1-6 | NA | TRBV7-8 | 15 | NA | CASSLAATVNSPLHF | TGTGCCAGCAGCTTAGCGGCGACAGTCAATTCACCCCTCCACTTT
TRBJ2-3 | few | TRBV10-2 | 15 | NA | CASSMTFGSTDTQYF | TGCGCCAGCAGTATGACATTCGGAAGCACAGATACGCAGTATTTT
TRBJ1-6 | few | TRBV18 | 16 | TRBD1 | CASSARHGQDNSPLHF | TGTGCCAGCTCGGCTCGACACGGACAGGATAATTCACCCCTCCACTTT
TRBJ2-3 | few | TRBV12-3/TRBV12-4 | 14 | TRBD1 | CASRADRNTDTQYF | TGTGCCAGCAGGGCGGACAGGAACACAGATACGCAGTATTTT
TRBJ2-3 | once | TRBV11-3 | 15 | NA | CASSLVSTGTDTQYF | TGTGCCAGCAGCTTAGTCAGCACCGGTACAGATACGCAGTATTTT
TRBJ2-1 | few | TRBV20-1 | 15 | TRBD2 | CSASFPAGDVNEQFF | TGCAGTGCTAGTTTCCCAGCGGGAGATGTCAATGAGCAGTTCTTC
TRBJ2-3 | NA | TRBV7-6 | 14 | TRBD2 | CASSYLAGTDTQYF | TGTGCCAGCAGCTACCTAGCGGGCACAGATACGCAGTATTTT
TRBJ2-3 | NA | TRBV7-3 | 14 | NA | CASSPRFSTDTQYF | TGTGCCAGCAGCCCGCGTTTCAGCACAGATACGCAGTATTTT
TRBJ1-5 | NA | TRBV9 | 15 | NA | CASSRSGESGQPQHF | TGTGCCAGCAGCCGCTCAGGGGAGAGTGGACAGCCCCAGCATTTT
TRBJ1-3 | NA | TRBV9 | 14 | NA | CASSVADSGNTIYF | TGTGCCAGCAGCGTAGCTGACTCTGGAAACACCATATATTTT
TRBJ2-3 | NA | TRBV20-1 | 16 | NA | CSARDPGYEGSDTQYF | TGCAGTGCTAGAGATCCGGGGTACGAGGGGTCAGATACGCAGTATTTT
TRBJ1-1 | once | TRBV7-3 | 14 | NA | CASSLSLGNTEAFF | TGTGCCAGCAGCTTAAGTCTGGGGAACACTGAAGCTTTCTTT
TRBJ2-2 | NA | TRBV2 | 15 | TRBD2 | CASSEAGLAGGELFF | TGTGCCAGCAGTGAAGCGGGACTAGCCGGCGGGGAGCTGTTTTTT
TRBJ2-3 | few | TRBV2 | 14 | TRBD1 | CASRGDSGTDTQYF | TGTGCCAGCAGGGGGGACAGTGGCACAGATACGCAGTATTTT
TRBJ1-5 | few | TRBV29-1 | 13 | NA | CSVQGGLNQPQHF | TGCAGCGTTCAAGGGGGGCTAAATCAGCCCCAGCATTTT
TRBJ2-1 | once | TRBV5-6 | 14 | NA | CASSLLRRDNEQFF | TGTGCCAGCAGCTTGTTGAGGAGGGACAATGAGCAGTTCTTC
TRBJ2-1 | NA | TRBV24-1 | 14 | TRBD2 | CATSRGLASYEQFF | TGTGCCACCTCCCGGGGACTAGCTTCGTATGAGCAGTTCTTC
TRBJ2-1 | once | TRBV5-1 | 15 | NA | CASSTSGGSYNEQFF | TGCGCCAGCAGCACCTCCGGGGGCTCCTACAATGAGCAGTTCTTC
TRBJ1-4 | NA | TRBV11-1 | 15 | NA | CASSLGAATNEKLFF | TGTGCCAGCAGCTTAGGGGCTGCAACTAATGAAAAACTGTTTTTT
TRBJ1-1 | NA | TRBV7-8 | 14 | TRBD1 | CASSPWDRGTEAFF | TGTGCCAGCAGCCCGTGGGACAGGGGGACTGAAGCTTTCTTT
TRBJ2-7 | NA | TRBV7-9 | 14 | NA | CASSTGTVSYEQYF | TGTGCCAGCAGCACCGGGACGGTCTCCTACGAGCAGTACTTC
TRBJ1-5 | NA | TRBV12-3/TRBV12-4 | 17 | NA | CASSLGFSVNSNQPQHF | TGTGCCAGCAGTTTGGGGTTTTCGGTAAATAGCAATCAGCCCCAGCATTTT
TRBJ2-3 | NA | TRBV12-3/TRBV12-4 | 14 | TRBD2 | CASSFGGATDTQYF | TGTGCCAGCAGTTTCGGGGGGGCCACAGATACGCAGTATTTT
TRBJ2-3 | NA | TRBV11-1 | 15 | TRBD1 | CASSLGRDRADTQYF | TGTGCCAGCAGCTTAGGACGGGACAGAGCAGATACGCAGTATTTT
TRBJ2-5 | once | TRBV7-9 | 18 | TRBD2 | CASSSGLAGVIRSETQYF | TGTGCCAGCAGCTCAGGACTAGCGGGAGTGATTCGATCGGAGACCCAGTACTTC
TRBJ1-5 | NA | TRBV18 | 15 | NA | CASSPGAYSNQPQHF | TGTGCCAGCTCACCAGGGGCTTATAGCAATCAGCCCCAGCATTTT
TRBJ1-1 | NA | TRBV10-3 | 13 | NA | CAISSGANTEAFF | TGTGCCATCTCCAGTGGGGCGAACACTGAAGCTTTCTTT